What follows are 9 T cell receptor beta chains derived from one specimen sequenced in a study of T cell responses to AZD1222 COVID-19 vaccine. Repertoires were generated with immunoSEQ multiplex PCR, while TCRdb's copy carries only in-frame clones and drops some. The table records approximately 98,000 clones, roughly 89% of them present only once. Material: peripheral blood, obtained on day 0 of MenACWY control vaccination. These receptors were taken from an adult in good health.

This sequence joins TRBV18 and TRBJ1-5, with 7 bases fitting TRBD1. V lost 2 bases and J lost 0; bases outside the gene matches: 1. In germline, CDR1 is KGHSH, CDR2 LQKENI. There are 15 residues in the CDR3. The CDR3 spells CASSPGQVSNQPQHF. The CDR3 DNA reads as TGTGCCAGCTCACCAGGACAGGTTAGCAATCAGCCCCAGCATTTT.

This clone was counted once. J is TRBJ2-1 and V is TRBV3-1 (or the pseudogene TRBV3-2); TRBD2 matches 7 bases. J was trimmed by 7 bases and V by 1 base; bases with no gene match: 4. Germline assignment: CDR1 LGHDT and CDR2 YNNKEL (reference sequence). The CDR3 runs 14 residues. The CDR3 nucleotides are TGTGCCAGCAGCCAAGGAGGAGCGGGAAATGAGCAGTTCTTC. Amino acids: CASSQGGAGNEQFF.

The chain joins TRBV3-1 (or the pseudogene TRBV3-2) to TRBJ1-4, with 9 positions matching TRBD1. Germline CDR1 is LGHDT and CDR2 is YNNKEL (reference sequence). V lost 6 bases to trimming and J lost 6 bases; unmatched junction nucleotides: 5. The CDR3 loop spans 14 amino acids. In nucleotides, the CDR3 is TGTGCCAGCAGTATGACAGGGGGGGATGAAAAACTGTTTTTT. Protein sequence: CASSMTGGDEKLFF.

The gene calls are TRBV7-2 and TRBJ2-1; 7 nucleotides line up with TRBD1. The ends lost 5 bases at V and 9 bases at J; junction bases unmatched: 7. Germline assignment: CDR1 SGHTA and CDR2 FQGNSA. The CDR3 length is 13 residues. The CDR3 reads CASSTRQGGEQFF. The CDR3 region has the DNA TGTGCCAGCAGCACAAGACAGGGCGGTGAGCAGTTCTTC.

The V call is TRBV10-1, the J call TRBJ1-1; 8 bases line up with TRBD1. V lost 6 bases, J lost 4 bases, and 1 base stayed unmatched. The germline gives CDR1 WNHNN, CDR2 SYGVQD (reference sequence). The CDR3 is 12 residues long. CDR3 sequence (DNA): TGCGCCAGCAGCACAGGGGGCACTGAAGCTTTCTTT. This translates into CASSTGGTEAFF.

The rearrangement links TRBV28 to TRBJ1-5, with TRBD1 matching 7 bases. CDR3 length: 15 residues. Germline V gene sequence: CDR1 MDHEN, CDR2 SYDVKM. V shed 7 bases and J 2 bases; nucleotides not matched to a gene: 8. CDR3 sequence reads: CASTQTGMGNQPQHF. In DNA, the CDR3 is TGTGCCAGCACCCAGACAGGGATGGGCAATCAGCCCCAGCATTTT. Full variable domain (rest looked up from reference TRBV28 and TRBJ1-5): DVKVTQSSRYLVKRTGEKVFLECVQDMDHENMFWYRQDPGLGLRLIYFSYDVKMKEKGDIPEGYSVSREKKERFSLILESASTNQTSMYLCASTQTGMGNQPQHFGDGTRLSIL.

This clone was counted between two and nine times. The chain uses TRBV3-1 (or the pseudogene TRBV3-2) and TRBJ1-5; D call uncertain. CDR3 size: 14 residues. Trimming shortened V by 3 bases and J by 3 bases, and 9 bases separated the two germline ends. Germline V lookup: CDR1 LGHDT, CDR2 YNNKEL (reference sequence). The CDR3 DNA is TGTGCCAGCAGCCAGCGGCAATCCAATCAGCCCCAGCATTTT. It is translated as CASSQRQSNQPQHF.

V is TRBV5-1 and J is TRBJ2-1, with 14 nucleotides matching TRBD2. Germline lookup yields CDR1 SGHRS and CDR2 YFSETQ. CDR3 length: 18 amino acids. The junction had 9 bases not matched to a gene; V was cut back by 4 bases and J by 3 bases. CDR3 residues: CASSRPGLAGAIYNEQFF. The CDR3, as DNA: TGCGCCAGCAGCCGGCCGGGACTAGCGGGGGCCATCTACAATGAGCAGTTCTTC.

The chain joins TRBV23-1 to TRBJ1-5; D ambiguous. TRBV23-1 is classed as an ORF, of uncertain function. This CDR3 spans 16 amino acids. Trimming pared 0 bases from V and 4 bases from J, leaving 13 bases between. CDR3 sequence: CASSQSAPVYNQPQHF. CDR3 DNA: TGCGCCAGCAGTCAATCGGCCCCGGTCTATAATCAGCCCCAGCATTTT.